The 13 T cell receptor beta chains presented below share a single source sample, sequenced in a study of blood T cell repertoires in COVID-19. The data were produced by immunoSEQ multiplex PCR, yet TCRdb's version contains in-frame clones alone and is incomplete. The data contain roughly 190,000 clones, approximately 87% of them singletons. The sequenced sample consisted of peripheral blood. The receptors were gathered from a man aged 18 to 30 with active or convalescent COVID-19.

The V call is TRBV28, the J call TRBJ1-6; D is perhaps TRBD1 (5 bases). From germline, CDR1 is MDHEN and CDR2 SYDVKM. V was clipped by 10 bases and J by 9 bases, with 22 bases between them. The length of the CDR3 is 15 residues. The DNA for the CDR3 is TGTGCCAACCCCCCCGGGGGAAGGGATCCTTCACCCCTCCACTTT. This translates into CANPPGGRDPSPLHF.

The rearrangement uses TRBV7-2 and TRBJ1-6; tentative D call: TRBD1 (6 bases). This CDR3 spans 16 amino acids. Per germline, CDR1 SGHTA and CDR2 FQGNSA. The V and J ends lost 2 bases and 9 bases respectively, with 17 bases between them. CDR3 amino acids: CASSLRGRGFGSPLHF. In DNA form, the CDR3 reads TGTGCCAGCAGCTTAAGGGGCAGGGGTTTTGGTTCACCCCTCCACTTT. Looking up the rest from reference TRBV7-2 and TRBJ1-6 gives the full variable domain: GAGVSQSPSNKVTEKGKDVELRCDPISGHTALYWYRQSLGQGLEFLIYFQGNSAPDKSGLPSDRFSAERTGGSVSTLTIQRTQQEDSAVYLCASSLRGRGFGSPLHFGNGTRLTVT.

The chain links TRBV3-1 (or the pseudogene TRBV3-2) to TRBJ1-1, with 7 bases identical to TRBD1. Trimming cost V 1 base and J 6 bases; bases outside gene matches: 5. The CDR3 length is 14 residues. Germline CDR1 reads LGHDT; CDR2 reads YNNKEL (reference sequence). The CDR3 bases are TGTGCCAGCAGCCAAGCCGGCAGGGGGGCTGAAGCTTTCTTT. It encodes CASSQAGRGAEAFF.

The chain couples TRBV27 to TRBJ2-3, with D tentatively TRBD2 (6 bases). Germline V lookup: CDR1 MNHEY, CDR2 SMNVEV (reference sequence). The CDR3 is made up of 15 amino acids. V lost 6 bases and J lost 6, with 19 bases in between. CDR3 amino acids: CASRYAGTFTDTQYF. The CDR3 DNA reads TGTGCCAGCAGATACGCCGGGACTTTCACCGATACGCAGTATTTT.

The CDR3 nucleotides read TGCGCCAGCAGCCAACGGGAGGCAGCTACCTACGAGCAGTACTTC. This sequence encodes CASSQREAATYEQYF. The rearrangement links TRBV4-1 to TRBJ2-7, with TRBD2 matching 7 bases. The CDR3 covers 15 residues. The junction had 6 bases not matched to a gene; V was cut back by 2 bases and J by 2 bases. The V gene's germline CDR1 is MGHRA and CDR2 YSYEKL.

This sequence joins TRBV5-1 and TRBJ2-7, with TRBD2 identical over 12 bases. CDR3 length: 17 residues. Germline CDR1 reads SGHRS; CDR2 reads YFSETQ. The V gene end was trimmed by 0 bases and the J gene end by 1 base; junction bases not matched to a gene: 5. The CDR3 nucleotides read TGCGCCAGCAGCTTGGTTGCTAGCGGGAGGGATTCCTACGAGCAGTACTTC. Translated: CASSLVASGRDSYEQYF.

The chain is built from TRBV2 and TRBJ2-5; D is perhaps TRBD2 (7 bases). Trimming stripped 7 bases from V and 6 bases from J, with 15 bases between. Germline V CDR1 and CDR2: SNHLY, FYNNEI. The CDR3 is made up of 13 amino acids. CDR3 nucleotide sequence: TGTGCCAGCATGGGGGAGGGGGAAAAGACCCAGTACTTC. Encoded protein: CASMGEGEKTQYF.

The rearrangement uses TRBV5-1 and TRBJ1-4; TRBD1 aligns across 10 bases. This CDR3 is 15 amino acids long. Germline values: CDR1 SGHRS, CDR2 YFSETQ. V trimming: 3 bases; J trimming: 9 bases; junction bases outside the gene matches: 8. The CDR3 region has the DNA TGCGCCAGCAGCTCAGGGACAGGGGATGGAAAAAAACTGTTTTTT. This sequence encodes CASSSGTGDGKKLFF. The full variable domain, its missing parts supplied by reference TRBV5-1 and TRBJ1-4, is KAGVTQTPRYLIKTRGQQVTLSCSPISGHRSVSWYQQTPGQGLQFLFEYFSETQRNKGNFPGRFSGRQFSNSRSEMNVSTLELGDSALYLCASSSGTGDGKKLFFGSGTQLSVL.

This clone was recorded once. The germline gene is not matched at one end of the junction; a read error may be the cause. This chain connects TRBV7-7 to TRBJ1-2, with 7 bases lining up with TRBD1. CDR1 is SSHAT, CDR2 FNYEAQ, per germline (reference sequence). This CDR3 is 18 amino acids long. The CDR3 sequence is CASSTGSGQKAAGYGYTF. CDR3 DNA sequence: TGTGCTAGCAGCACAGGTTCGGGACAGAAAGCCGCCGGCTATGGCTACACCTTC.

This clone appeared once. The chain joins TRBV4-1 to TRBJ1-1; D ambiguous. Trimming took off 3 bases at V and 6 bases at J, with 8 bases between the two ends. This CDR3 contains 12 residues. Germline V gives CDR1 MGHRA, CDR2 YSYEKL. The CDR3 protein is CASSHLASEAFF. The CDR3 nucleotides are TGCGCCAGCAGCCATTTAGCTTCTGAAGCTTTCTTT.

The chain has TRBV29-1 and TRBJ1-2, with D uncertain. Looked up from germline, CDR1 is SQVTM and CDR2 is ANQGSEA. Trimming stripped 0 bases from V and 5 bases from J, with 16 bases between. The CDR3 spans 15 residues. The CDR3 is CSVEDRGSDFYGYTF. Here the CDR3 DNA reads TGCAGCGTTGAAGATCGGGGATCGGATTTTTATGGCTACACCTTC.

The rearrangement joins TRBV7-9 to TRBJ1-5; D ambiguous. V was clipped by 3 bases and J by 5 bases, with 5 bases between them. The germline V gene has CDR1 SEHNR and CDR2 FQNEAQ (reference sequence). The CDR3 is 12 amino acids. The CDR3 loop reads CASSFAYQPQHF. The CDR3, as DNA: TGTGCCAGCAGCTTCGCGTATCAGCCCCAGCATTTT.

This clone was observed a few times. The chain is built from TRBV19 and TRBJ1-5; 7 bases map to TRBD1. V trimming: 0 bases; J trimming: 5 bases; junction bases outside the gene matches: 7. CDR3 length: 16 amino acids. The germline gives CDR1 LNHDA, CDR2 SQIVND (reference sequence). In DNA form, the CDR3 reads TGTGCCAGTAGTATAGAACTAGGGGGCGCTTATCAGCCCCAGCATTTT. It encodes CASSIELGGAYQPQHF.